One and the same sample provided the 7 T cell receptor beta chains below, sequenced in a study of cytomegalovirus exposure and HLA in healthy donors. The assay was immunoSEQ multiplex PCR, and TCRdb's table has in-frame clones only and misses some. Of roughly 50,000 clones in the sample, roughly 90% were seen once. The sequencing input was PBMCs. The receptors stem from a young man in good health and CMV-seronegative.

The chain's CDR3 is CAWSVQNDGSQPQHF. The CDR3 bases are TGTGCCTGGAGTGTACAGAATGATGGGAGTCAGCCCCAGCATTTT. This chain links TRBV30 with TRBJ1-5; no clear D. This CDR3 has 15 amino acids. CDR1 is GTSNPN, CDR2 SVGIG, per germline (reference sequence). V gave up 0 bases and J gave up 6 bases, with 15 bases separating them.

V is TRBV7-8 and J is TRBJ2-1; TRBD2 agrees at 10 bases. There are 16 residues in the CDR3. Trimming cost V 2 bases and J 6 bases; bases outside gene matches: 7. The germline V gene has CDR1 SGHVS and CDR2 FQNEAQ. CDR3 in DNA: TGTGCCAGCAGCTTACTAGCGGGAGTTGTCATCAATGAGCAGTTCTTC. As protein: CASSLLAGVVINEQFF.

The chain carries TRBV5-4 and TRBJ2-3; 8 bases agree with TRBD2. This CDR3 has 16 amino acids. The J segment lost 4 bases and the V segment lost 4 bases, leaving 11 bases of the junction unmatched. The germline gives CDR1 SGHNT, CDR2 YYREEE (reference sequence). CDR3 sequence (DNA): TGTGCCAGCAGCCCCTTGACTAGCGAGGCGGCAGATACGCAGTATTTT. Its protein is CASSPLTSEAADTQYF.

The chain combines TRBV7-9 with TRBJ1-3; D unresolved. Trimming cost V 5 bases and J 8 bases, with 10 bases left between them. The length of the CDR3 is 12 residues. The germline gives CDR1 SEHNR, CDR2 FQNEAQ (reference sequence). The CDR3 nucleotides read TGTGCCAGCAGCCAACAGTTGGACACCATATATTTT. Protein sequence: CASSQQLDTIYF. Using reference TRBV7-9 and TRBJ1-3 for the parts outside the CDR3, the full variable domain is DTGVSQNPRHKITKRGQNVTFRCDPISEHNRLYWYRQTLGQGPEFLTYFQNEAQLEKSRLLSDRFSAERPKGSFSTLEIQRTEQGDSAMYLCASSQQLDTIYFGEGSWLTVV.

The chain joins TRBV6-5 to TRBJ2-1; D ambiguous. The CDR3 spans 13 residues. The germline V and J ends were trimmed by 2 bases and 4 bases, with 6 bases remaining between them. Per germline, CDR1 MNHEY and CDR2 SVGAGI. CDR3 region: CASSYGAYNEQFF. The DNA of the CDR3 is TGTGCCAGCAGTTACGGAGCATACAATGAGCAGTTCTTC.

The chain couples TRBV5-5 to TRBJ2-3, with a tentative D call TRBD1 (5 bases). Trimming pared 4 bases from V and 2 bases from J, leaving 14 bases between. There are 15 residues in the CDR3. The germline CDR1 and CDR2 sequences are SGHKS and YYEKEE (reference sequence). Here the CDR3 DNA reads TGTGCCAGCAGCCAATCGACAGTCCTCACAGATACGCAGTATTTT. Its translation is CASSQSTVLTDTQYF. Drawing the rest from reference TRBV5-5 and TRBJ2-3, the complete variable domain is DAGVTQSPTHLIKTRGQQVTLRCSPISGHKSVSWYQQVLGQGPQFIFQYYEKEERGRGNFPDRFSARQFPNYSSELNVNALLLGDSALYLCASSQSTVLTDTQYFGPGTRLTVL.

V is TRBV27 and J is TRBJ2-3, with 10 bases fitting TRBD1. This CDR3 contains 20 residues. With V trimmed by 4 bases and J by 2 bases, 18 bases remained unmatched. The germline V gene encodes CDR1 MNHEY and CDR2 SMNVEV (reference sequence). CDR3 in amino acids: CASSSYWTGGIARPTDTQYF. Here the CDR3 DNA reads TGTGCCAGCAGTTCTTATTGGACAGGGGGGATAGCGCGGCCCACAGATACGCAGTATTTT.